This T cell receptor beta chain was sequenced for a study of cytomegalovirus exposure and HLA in healthy donors. Points from the study as a whole: Presence/absence analyses supposed approximately even sequencing depth among donors.

Primers for the PCR totalled 60 Vbeta and 13 Jbeta. Generated by immunoSEQ multiplex PCR, the TCRdb table keeps only in-frame clones and is missing some. The table lists approximately 120,000 clones, 74% of them singletons. The CMV serostatus of this donor went unrecorded. To note about this clone: The target antigen is unknown. This same CDR3 is encoded by further DNA sequences in the sample.

The specimen sequenced was PBMCs. This receptor was obtained from a human donor in good health.

DNA for the CDR3: TGTGCCAGCAGTTCCGGGACAGGCGATGAAAAACTGTTTTTT. This gives the protein CASSSGTGDEKLFF. The gene calls are TRBV6-5 and TRBJ1-4; 8 bases fit TRBD1. Germline V gene lookup returns CDR1 MNHEY and CDR2 SVGAGI. The CDR3 runs to 14 residues. J lost 6 bases, V lost 4 bases, and 4 bases had no gene match.